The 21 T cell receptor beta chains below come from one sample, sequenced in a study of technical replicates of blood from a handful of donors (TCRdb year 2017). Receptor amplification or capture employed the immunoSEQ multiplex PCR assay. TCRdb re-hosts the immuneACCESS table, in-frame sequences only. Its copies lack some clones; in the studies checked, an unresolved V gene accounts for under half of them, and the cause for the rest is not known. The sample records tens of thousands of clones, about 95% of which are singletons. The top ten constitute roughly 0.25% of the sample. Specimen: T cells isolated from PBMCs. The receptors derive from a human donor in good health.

The CDR3 coding sequence is TGTGCCAGTAGTATAGATCCCACCGGGACTAGCGACGAGCAGTACTTC. Translation gives CASSIDPTGTSDEQYF. The chain employs TRBV19 and TRBJ2-7, with 10 bases identical to TRBD2. This CDR3 is 16 amino acids long. Germline-derived CDR1 and CDR2 are LNHDA and SQIVND (reference sequence). V trimming: 0 bases; J trimming: 5 bases; junction bases outside the gene matches: 7.

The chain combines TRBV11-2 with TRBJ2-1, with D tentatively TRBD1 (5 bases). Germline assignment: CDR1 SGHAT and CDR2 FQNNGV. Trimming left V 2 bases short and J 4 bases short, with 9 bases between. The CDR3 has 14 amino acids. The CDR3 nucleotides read TGTGCCAGCAGCTTATTTACAGGATACAATGAGCAGTTCTTC. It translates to CASSLFTGYNEQFF.

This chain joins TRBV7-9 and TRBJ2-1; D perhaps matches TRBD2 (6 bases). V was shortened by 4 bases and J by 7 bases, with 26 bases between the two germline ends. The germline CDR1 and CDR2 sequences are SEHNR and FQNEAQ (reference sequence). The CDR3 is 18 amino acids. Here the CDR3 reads CASSSLGGAYTLGNEQFF. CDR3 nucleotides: TGTGCCAGCAGCTCTCTAGGAGGGGCGTACACCCTGGGAAATGAGCAGTTCTTC.

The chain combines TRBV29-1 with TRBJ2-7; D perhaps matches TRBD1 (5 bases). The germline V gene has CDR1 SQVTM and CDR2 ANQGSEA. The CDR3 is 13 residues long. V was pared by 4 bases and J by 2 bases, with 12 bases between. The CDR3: CSVVSGYTYEQYF. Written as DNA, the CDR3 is TGCAGCGTTGTTTCAGGGTACACCTACGAGCAGTACTTC.

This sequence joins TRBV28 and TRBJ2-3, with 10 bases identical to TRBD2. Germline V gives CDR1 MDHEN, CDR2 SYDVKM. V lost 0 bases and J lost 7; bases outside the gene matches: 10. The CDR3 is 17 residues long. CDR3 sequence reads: CASSLWSLAGEGNTQYF. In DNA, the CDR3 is TGTGCCAGCAGTTTATGGAGTCTAGCGGGAGAGGGAAATACGCAGTATTTT.

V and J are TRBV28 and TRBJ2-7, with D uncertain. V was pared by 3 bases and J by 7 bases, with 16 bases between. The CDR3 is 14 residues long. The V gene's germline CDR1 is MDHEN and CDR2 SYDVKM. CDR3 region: CASSLPPLSREQYF. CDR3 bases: TGTGCCAGCAGTTTGCCCCCCCTTTCCCGGGAGCAGTACTTC. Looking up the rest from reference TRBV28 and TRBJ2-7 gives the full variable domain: DVKVTQSSRYLVKRTGEKVFLECVQDMDHENMFWYRQDPGLGLRLIYFSYDVKMKEKGDIPEGYSVSREKKERFSLILESASTNQTSMYLCASSLPPLSREQYFGPGTRLTVT.

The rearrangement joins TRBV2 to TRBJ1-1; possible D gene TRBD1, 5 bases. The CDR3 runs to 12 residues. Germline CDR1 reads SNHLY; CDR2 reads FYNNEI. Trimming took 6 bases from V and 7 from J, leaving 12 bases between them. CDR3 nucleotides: TGTGCCAGCAGGGGGGGACGGCATGAAGCTTTCTTT. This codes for CASRGGRHEAFF. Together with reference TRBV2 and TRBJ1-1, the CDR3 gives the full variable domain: EPEVTQTPSHQVTQMGQEVILRCVPISNHLYFYWYRQILGQKVEFLVSFYNNEISEKSEIFDDQFSVERPDGSNFTLKIRSTKLEDSAMYFCASRGGRHEAFFGQGTRLTVV.

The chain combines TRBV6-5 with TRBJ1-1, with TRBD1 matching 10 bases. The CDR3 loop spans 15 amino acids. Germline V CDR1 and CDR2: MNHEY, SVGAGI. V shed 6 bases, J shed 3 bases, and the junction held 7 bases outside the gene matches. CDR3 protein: CASSWTGTGDTEAFF. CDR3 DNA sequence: TGTGCCAGCAGCTGGACCGGGACAGGGGACACTGAAGCTTTCTTT.

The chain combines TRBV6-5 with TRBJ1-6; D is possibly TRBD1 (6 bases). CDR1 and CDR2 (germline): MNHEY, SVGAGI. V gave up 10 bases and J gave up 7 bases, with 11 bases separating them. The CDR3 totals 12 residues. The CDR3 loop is CATTTGNSPLHF. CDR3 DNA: TGTGCCACGACTACAGGGAATTCACCCCTCCACTTT.

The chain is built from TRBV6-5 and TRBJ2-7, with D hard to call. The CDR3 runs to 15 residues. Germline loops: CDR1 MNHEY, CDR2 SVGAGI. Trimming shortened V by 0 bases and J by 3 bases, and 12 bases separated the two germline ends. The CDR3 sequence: CASSYSNNNYYEQYF. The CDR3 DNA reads TGTGCCAGCAGTTACTCGAATAATAACTACTACGAGCAGTACTTC.

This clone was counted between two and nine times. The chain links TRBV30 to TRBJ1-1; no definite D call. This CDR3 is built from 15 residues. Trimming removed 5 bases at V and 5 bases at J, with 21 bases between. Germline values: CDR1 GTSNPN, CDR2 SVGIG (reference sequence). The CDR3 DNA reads TGTGCCTGGGGAGCCAACTCCCAAAGGCGGACTGAAGCTTTCTTT. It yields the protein CAWGANSQRRTEAFF.

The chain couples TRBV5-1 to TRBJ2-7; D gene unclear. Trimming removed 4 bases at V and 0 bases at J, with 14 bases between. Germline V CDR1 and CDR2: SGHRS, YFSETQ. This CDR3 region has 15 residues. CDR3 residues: CASSHEAVSSYEQYF. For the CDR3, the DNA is TGCGCCAGCAGCCACGAGGCCGTAAGCTCCTACGAGCAGTACTTC. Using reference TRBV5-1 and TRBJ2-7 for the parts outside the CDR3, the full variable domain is KAGVTQTPRYLIKTRGQQVTLSCSPISGHRSVSWYQQTPGQGLQFLFEYFSETQRNKGNFPGRFSGRQFSNSRSEMNVSTLELGDSALYLCASSHEAVSSYEQYFGPGTRLTVT.

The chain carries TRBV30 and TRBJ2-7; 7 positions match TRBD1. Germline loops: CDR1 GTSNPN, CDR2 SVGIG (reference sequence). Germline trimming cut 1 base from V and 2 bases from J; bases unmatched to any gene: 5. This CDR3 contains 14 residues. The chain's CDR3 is CAWSGRDSAYEQYF. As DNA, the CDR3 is TGTGCCTGGAGTGGAAGGGACAGCGCCTACGAGCAGTACTTC.

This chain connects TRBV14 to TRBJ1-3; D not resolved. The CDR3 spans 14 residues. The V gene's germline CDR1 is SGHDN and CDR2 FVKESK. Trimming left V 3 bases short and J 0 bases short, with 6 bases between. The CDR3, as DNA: TGTGCCAGCAGCCAGTCCCTCTCTGGAAACACCATATATTTT. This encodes CASSQSLSGNTIYF.

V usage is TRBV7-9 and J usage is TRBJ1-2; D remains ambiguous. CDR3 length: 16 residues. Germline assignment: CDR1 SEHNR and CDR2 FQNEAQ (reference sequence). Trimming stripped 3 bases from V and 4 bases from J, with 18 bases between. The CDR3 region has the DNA TGTGCCAGCAGCTTTCCCAGGTCTACGGGGTCCTATGGCTACACCTTC. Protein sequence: CASSFPRSTGSYGYTF.

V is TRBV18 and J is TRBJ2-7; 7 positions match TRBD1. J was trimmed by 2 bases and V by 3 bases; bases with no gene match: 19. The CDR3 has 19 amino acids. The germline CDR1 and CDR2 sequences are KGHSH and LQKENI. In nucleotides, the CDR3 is TGTGCCAGCTCACCCCCAAACACTTTAGGGGGCATGTATCCCTACGAGCAGTACTTC. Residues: CASSPPNTLGGMYPYEQYF.

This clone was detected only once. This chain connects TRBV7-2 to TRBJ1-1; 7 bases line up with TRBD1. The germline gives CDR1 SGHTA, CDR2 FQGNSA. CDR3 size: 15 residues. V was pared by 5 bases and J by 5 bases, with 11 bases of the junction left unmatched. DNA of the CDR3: TGTGCCAGCAGCCCGAGACAGGGACGTTATACTGAAGCTTTCTTT. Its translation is CASSPRQGRYTEAFF.

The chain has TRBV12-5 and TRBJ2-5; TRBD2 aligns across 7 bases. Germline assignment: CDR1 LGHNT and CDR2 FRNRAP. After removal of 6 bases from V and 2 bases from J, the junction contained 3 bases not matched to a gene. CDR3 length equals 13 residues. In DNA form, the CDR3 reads TGTGCTAGTGGCAGGGACTATCAAGAGACCCAGTACTTC. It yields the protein CASGRDYQETQYF.

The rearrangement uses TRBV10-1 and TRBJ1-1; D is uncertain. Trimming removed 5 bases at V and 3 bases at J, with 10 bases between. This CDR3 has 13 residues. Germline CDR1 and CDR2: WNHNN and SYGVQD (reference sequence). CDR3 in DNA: TGCGCCAGCAGTAGGACGGACTACACTGAAGCTTTCTTT. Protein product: CASSRTDYTEAFF.

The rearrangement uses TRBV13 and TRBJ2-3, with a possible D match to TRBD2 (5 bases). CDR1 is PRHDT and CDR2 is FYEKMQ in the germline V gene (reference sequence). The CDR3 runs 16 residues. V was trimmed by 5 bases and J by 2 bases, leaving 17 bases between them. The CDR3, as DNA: TGTGCCAGCAGCACGCCGGACTCAACTCCCACAGATACGCAGTATTTT. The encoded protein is CASSTPDSTPTDTQYF.

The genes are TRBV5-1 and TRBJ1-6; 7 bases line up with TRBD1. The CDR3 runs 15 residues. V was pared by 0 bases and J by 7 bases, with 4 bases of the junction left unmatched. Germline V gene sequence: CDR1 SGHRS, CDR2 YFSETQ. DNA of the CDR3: TGCGCCAGCAGCTTGGGCAGGGGGGCCAATTCACCCCTCCACTTT. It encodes CASSLGRGANSPLHF.